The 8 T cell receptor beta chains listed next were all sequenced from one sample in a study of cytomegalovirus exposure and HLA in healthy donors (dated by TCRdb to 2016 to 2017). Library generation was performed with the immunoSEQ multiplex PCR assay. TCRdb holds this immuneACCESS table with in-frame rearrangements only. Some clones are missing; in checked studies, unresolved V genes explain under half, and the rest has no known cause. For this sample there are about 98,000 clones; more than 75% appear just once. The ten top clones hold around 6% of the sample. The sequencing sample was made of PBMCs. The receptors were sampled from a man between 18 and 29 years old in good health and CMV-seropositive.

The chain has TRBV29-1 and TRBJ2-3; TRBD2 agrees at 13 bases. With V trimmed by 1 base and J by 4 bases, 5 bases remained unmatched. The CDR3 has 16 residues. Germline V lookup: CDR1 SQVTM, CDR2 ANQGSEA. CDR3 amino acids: CSVEGGLAGSPDTQYF. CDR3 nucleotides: TGCAGCGTTGAAGGGGGACTAGCGGGAAGCCCAGATACGCAGTATTTT.

The CDR3 DNA is TGTGCCAGCTCACTCACCTCGACAGTAGCGGGTGAGCAGTTCTTC. Protein sequence: CASSLTSTVAGEQFF. The rearrangement links TRBV18 to TRBJ2-1; TRBD2 matches 7 bases. Trimming at V came to 4 bases and at J to 9 bases, leaving 12 bases not matched to a gene. Germline CDR1 and CDR2: KGHSH and LQKENI. The length of the CDR3 is 15 residues.

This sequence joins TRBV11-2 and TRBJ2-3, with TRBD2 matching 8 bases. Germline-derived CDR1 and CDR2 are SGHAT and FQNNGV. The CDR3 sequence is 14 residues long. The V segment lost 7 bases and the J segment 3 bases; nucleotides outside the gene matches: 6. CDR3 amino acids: CASTPAGGTDTQYF. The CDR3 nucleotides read TGTGCCAGCACCCCGGCGGGAGGAACAGATACGCAGTATTTT. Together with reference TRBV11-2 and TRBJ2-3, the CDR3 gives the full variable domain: EAGVAQSPRYKIIEKRQSVAFWCNPISGHATLYWYQQILGQGPKLLIQFQNNGVVDDSQLPKDRFSAERLKGVDSTLKIQPAKLEDSAVYLCASTPAGGTDTQYFGPGTRLTVL.

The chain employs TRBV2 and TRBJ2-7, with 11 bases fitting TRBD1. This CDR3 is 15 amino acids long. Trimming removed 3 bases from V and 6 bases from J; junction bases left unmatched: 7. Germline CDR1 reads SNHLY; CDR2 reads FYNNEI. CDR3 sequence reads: CASSDPGTGGGEQYF. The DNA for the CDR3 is TGTGCCAGCAGTGACCCCGGGACAGGGGGTGGCGAGCAGTACTTC. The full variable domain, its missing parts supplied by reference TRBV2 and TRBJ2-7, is EPEVTQTPSHQVTQMGQEVILRCVPISNHLYFYWYRQILGQKVEFLVSFYNNEISEKSEIFDDQFSVERPDGSNFTLKIRSTKLEDSAMYFCASSDPGTGGGEQYFGPGTRLTVT.

The CDR3 reads CASSLFPAGGGYEQFF. In nucleotides, the CDR3 is TGTGCCAGCAGTTTATTCCCGGCAGGGGGCGGGTATGAGCAGTTCTTC. This chain connects TRBV28 to TRBJ2-1; 8 nucleotides align to TRBD1. This CDR3 region has 16 residues. Per the germline V gene, CDR1 is MDHEN and CDR2 is SYDVKM. V trimming: 1 base; J trimming: 8 bases; junction bases outside the gene matches: 10.

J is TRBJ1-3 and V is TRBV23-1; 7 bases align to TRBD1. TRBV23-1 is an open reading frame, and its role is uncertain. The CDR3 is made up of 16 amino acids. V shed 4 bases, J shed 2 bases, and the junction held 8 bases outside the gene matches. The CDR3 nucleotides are TGCGCCAGCAGTCGACAGGGTAGTCTTCCTGGAAACACCATATATTTT. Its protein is CASSRQGSLPGNTIYF.

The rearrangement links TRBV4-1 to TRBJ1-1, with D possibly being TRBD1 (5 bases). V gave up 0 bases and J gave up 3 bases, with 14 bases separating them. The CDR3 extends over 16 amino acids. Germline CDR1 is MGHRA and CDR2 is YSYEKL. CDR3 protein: CASSQETSGVDTEAFF. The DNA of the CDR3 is TGCGCCAGCAGCCAAGAAACGTCGGGGGTTGACACTGAAGCTTTCTTT.

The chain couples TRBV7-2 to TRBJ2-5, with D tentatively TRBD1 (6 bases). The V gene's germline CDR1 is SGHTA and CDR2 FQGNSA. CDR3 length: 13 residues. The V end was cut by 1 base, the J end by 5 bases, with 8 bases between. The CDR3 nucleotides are TGTGCCAGCAGCTTAGGGCAGGGGGAGACCCAGTACTTC. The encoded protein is CASSLGQGETQYF.